The 31 T cell receptor beta chains reported below all come from one sample, sequenced in a study of memory CD4+ T cells and cytomegalovirus serostatus. Sequencing was performed with immunoSEQ multiplex PCR; in TCRdb, only in-frame clones are kept and a portion is missing. The table includes approximately 45,000 clones, 79% detected once. The sort gate was single viable CD3+CD4+CD8-CD45RO+ cells for memory CD4+ T cells. The source material was memory CD4+ T cells from blood. Every receptor here comes from an adult in good health and CMV-seronegative.

This chain links TRBV9 with TRBJ2-1, with 7 bases aligning to TRBD2. V gave up 1 base and J gave up 0 bases; unmatched junction bases: 1. Germline values: CDR1 SGDLS, CDR2 YYNGEE. This CDR3 comprises 15 residues. The CDR3 sequence is CASSVLADSYNEQFF. The CDR3, as DNA: TGTGCCAGCAGCGTACTAGCGGACTCCTACAATGAGCAGTTCTTC.

The chain recombines TRBV25-1 with TRBJ2-7; D gene ambiguous. Germline CDR1 and CDR2: MGHDK and SYGVNS. The CDR3 has 14 amino acids. Trimming took off 1 base at V and 3 bases at J, with 10 bases between the two ends. In DNA form, the CDR3 reads TGTGCCAGCAGTGAATCTGGCGGATTCTACGAGCAGTACTTC. The encoded protein is CASSESGGFYEQYF.

The V call is TRBV27, the J call TRBJ2-3, with D perhaps TRBD1 (5 bases). Germline assignment: CDR1 MNHEY and CDR2 SMNVEV (reference sequence). The CDR3 is 14 residues long. The V gene lost 3 bases and the J gene lost 6 bases, with 13 bases spanning the gap. The CDR3 is CASSFWGRADTQYF. The CDR3 region has the DNA TGTGCCAGCAGTTTCTGGGGCCGAGCGGATACGCAGTATTTT.

The chain employs TRBV11-2 and TRBJ2-1; a possible D gene is TRBD1 (6 bases). Between the trimmed V and J ends, which lost 1 base and 4 bases, there was a span of 14 bases. The CDR3 contains 16 residues. Looked up from germline, CDR1 is SGHAT and CDR2 is FQNNGV. CDR3 sequence reads: CASSLGRGRLYNEQFF. The CDR3 region has the DNA TGTGCCAGCAGCTTAGGCAGGGGTCGATTATACAATGAGCAGTTCTTC.

The V gene is TRBV6-5, the J gene TRBJ1-2, with a weak D call TRBD1 (5 bases). The CDR3 contains 12 residues. Trimming removed 5 bases at V and 8 bases at J, with 12 bases between. CDR1 MNHEY and CDR2 SVGAGI come from the germline V gene. CDR3 DNA: TGTGCCAGCAGTCAGGGACTGGGAGGCTACACCTTC. As protein: CASSQGLGGYTF.

The V and J genes are TRBV7-9 and TRBJ2-3; 7 positions match TRBD2. The germline V gene encodes CDR1 SEHNR and CDR2 FQNEAQ (reference sequence). The CDR3 spans 16 residues. With 4 bases clipped from V and 1 base from J, the junction kept 8 bases outside the gene matches. CDR3 residues: CASSYGSAGGTDTQYF. The DNA of the CDR3 is TGTGCCAGCAGCTACGGATCCGCGGGGGGCACAGATACGCAGTATTTT.

This chain joins TRBV10-3 and TRBJ2-1; 9 bases fit TRBD2. Germline values: CDR1 ENHRY, CDR2 SYGVKD. CDR3 length: 17 residues. The V segment lost 2 bases and the J segment 0 bases; nucleotides outside the gene matches: 5. CDR3 protein: CAISETTSGYSYNEQFF. In nucleotides, the CDR3 is TGTGCCATCAGTGAGACGACTAGCGGCTACTCCTACAATGAGCAGTTCTTC.

The chain has TRBV6-1 and TRBJ1-1; D ambiguous. The CDR3 sequence is 12 residues long. The germline V gene has CDR1 MNHNS and CDR2 SASEGT. V lost 6 bases and J 4 bases, leaving 9 bases between the germline ends. The CDR3 nucleotides are TGTGCCAGCAGCGCTGGGCCCACTGAAGCTTTCTTT. It translates to CASSAGPTEAFF.

This chain's CDR3 is CASSTRGSYNEQFF. CDR3 nucleotides: TGTGCCAGCAGTACTAGGGGCTCCTACAATGAGCAGTTCTTC. The chain couples TRBV2 to TRBJ2-1, with D perhaps assigned TRBD1 or TRBD2 (5 bases each). The ends were cut back, 5 bases at V and 0 bases at J, with 8 bases in the middle. CDR1 is SNHLY, CDR2 FYNNEI, per germline. The CDR3 covers 14 residues. The variable domain in full, completed from reference TRBV2 and TRBJ2-1, reads EPEVTQTPSHQVTQMGQEVILRCVPISNHLYFYWYRQILGQKVEFLVSFYNNEISEKSEIFDDQFSVERPDGSNFTLKIRSTKLEDSAMYFCASSTRGSYNEQFFGPGTRLTVL.

The rearrangement uses TRBV13 and TRBJ2-1; D is undetermined. Germline lookup yields CDR1 PRHDT and CDR2 FYEKMQ (reference sequence). This CDR3 is 13 amino acids long. Trimming left V 4 bases short and J 2 bases short, with 6 bases between. The CDR3 spells CASSSLAYNEQFF. CDR3 DNA: TGTGCCAGCAGCTCCTTGGCCTACAATGAGCAGTTCTTC.

This chain joins TRBV18 and TRBJ1-2, with no clear D. Germline V CDR1 and CDR2: KGHSH, LQKENI. This CDR3 region has 14 residues. The V and J ends lost 2 bases and 3 bases respectively, with 10 bases between them. For the CDR3, the DNA is TGTGCCAGCTCACCAAGGGCGGGTGACTATGGCTACACCTTC. Translation gives CASSPRAGDYGYTF.

V and J are TRBV18 and TRBJ1-5; D ambiguous. This CDR3 is built from 13 residues. Germline assignment: CDR1 KGHSH and CDR2 LQKENI. Trimming removed 2 bases at V and 5 bases at J, with 7 bases between. Here the CDR3 reads CASSPNRDQPQHF. CDR3 DNA: TGTGCCAGCTCACCAAATAGGGATCAGCCCCAGCATTTT.

The V gene is TRBV7-2, the J gene TRBJ2-4, with TRBD2 matching 7 bases. With 1 base clipped from V and 5 bases from J, the junction kept 2 bases outside the gene matches. The CDR3 has 14 amino acids. Germline V CDR1 and CDR2: SGHTA, FQGNSA. CDR3 sequence: CASSLELAENIQYF. Written as DNA, the CDR3 is TGTGCCAGCAGCTTAGAGCTAGCGGAAAACATTCAGTACTTC.

J is TRBJ1-5 and V is TRBV6-5; TRBD1 aligns across 8 bases. V shed 5 bases and J 4 bases; nucleotides not matched to a gene: 4. Germline V lookup: CDR1 MNHEY, CDR2 SVGAGI. This CDR3 has 14 amino acids. In DNA form, the CDR3 reads TGTGCCAGCAGTACCAGGACAGGGAATCAGCCCCAGCATTTT. Encoded protein: CASSTRTGNQPQHF.

This clone was counted a single time. The J gene is TRBJ2-7, the V gene TRBV19, with TRBD1 matching over 9 bases. CDR1 LNHDA and CDR2 SQIVND come from the germline V gene (reference sequence). This CDR3 comprises 13 residues. V trimming: 10 bases; J trimming: 3 bases; junction bases outside the gene matches: 7. DNA of the CDR3: TGTGCCACCAAGGACAGGGGAGACTACGAGCAGTACTTC. Translated, it gives CATKDRGDYEQYF.

As DNA, the CDR3 is TGTGCCAGCAGTGTAGGGGGTGGTGCCACTGAAGCTTTCTTT. This gives the protein CASSVGGGATEAFF. The chain has TRBV25-1 and TRBJ1-1; weak D call: TRBD1 (6 bases). The CDR3 extends over 14 amino acids. Trimming removed 4 bases at V and 4 bases at J, with 13 bases between. Germline assignment: CDR1 MGHDK and CDR2 SYGVNS.

A few counts support this clone. The chain uses TRBV12-5 and TRBJ2-1; maybe TRBD1 (5 bases). CDR3 length equals 14 residues. The V end was cut by 6 bases, the J end by 2 bases, with 11 bases between. Germline lookup yields CDR1 LGHNT and CDR2 FRNRAP. The DNA of the CDR3 is TGTGCTAGTGGCTCAAAGACAGCCTACAATGAGCAGTTCTTC. It specifies CASGSKTAYNEQFF.

This chain joins TRBV18 and TRBJ2-3, with D possibly being TRBD1 (5 bases). The V end was cut by 3 bases, the J end by 2 bases, with 12 bases between. Germline V gives CDR1 KGHSH, CDR2 LQKENI. This CDR3 is built from 15 residues. The CDR3 DNA is TGTGCCAGCTCACCTAATTCAGGGAACACAGATACGCAGTATTTT. This encodes CASSPNSGNTDTQYF. The full variable domain, in which reference TRBV18 and TRBJ2-3 provide the parts outside the CDR3, is NAGVMQNPRHLVRRRGQEARLRCSPMKGHSHVYWYRQLPEEGLKFMVYLQKENIIDESGMPKERFSAEFPKEGPSILRIQQVVRGDSAAYFCASSPNSGNTDTQYFGPGTRLTVL.

This chain joins TRBV11-2 and TRBJ1-1; tentative D call: TRBD1 (5 bases). The CDR3 is 16 amino acids. Looked up from germline, CDR1 is SGHAT and CDR2 is FQNNGV. V lost 5 bases and J 0 bases, leaving 16 bases between the germline ends. The CDR3 is CASSDGGGFLNTEAFF. For the CDR3, the DNA is TGTGCCAGCAGCGACGGCGGGGGATTCTTGAACACTGAAGCTTTCTTT.

This chain uses TRBV5-1 with TRBJ2-1; 7 positions agree with TRBD2. This CDR3 region has 15 residues. Germline V lookup: CDR1 SGHRS, CDR2 YFSETQ. V trimming: 4 bases; J trimming: 8 bases; junction bases outside the gene matches: 12. The DNA for the CDR3 is TGCGCCAGCAGCGACCCAAGCGGGGAAGGCTATGAGCAGTTCTTC. This sequence encodes CASSDPSGEGYEQFF. Full variable domain (remainder filled in from reference TRBV5-1 and TRBJ2-1): KAGVTQTPRYLIKTRGQQVTLSCSPISGHRSVSWYQQTPGQGLQFLFEYFSETQRNKGNFPGRFSGRQFSNSRSEMNVSTLELGDSALYLCASSDPSGEGYEQFFGPGTRLTVL.

The genes are TRBV5-6 and TRBJ1-2; D not certain. Trimming cost V 3 bases and J 3 bases, with 6 bases left between them. CDR1 and CDR2 (germline): SGHDT, YYEEEE. CDR3 length equals 12 residues. The CDR3 here is CASSSDYYGYTF. In DNA, the CDR3 is TGTGCCAGCAGCTCGGATTACTATGGCTACACCTTC.

CDR3 amino acids: CASQPGDRGYQPQHF. Here the CDR3 DNA reads TGCGCCAGCCAGCCGGGGGACAGGGGATATCAGCCCCAGCATTTT. The J gene is TRBJ1-5, the V gene TRBV10-2; 10 nucleotides align to TRBD1. Germline values: CDR1 WSHSY, CDR2 SAAADI. The CDR3 runs to 15 residues. With V trimmed by 8 bases and J by 5 bases, 9 bases remained unmatched.

The rearrangement joins TRBV11-2 to TRBJ1-3; D is unresolved. V was clipped by 0 bases and J by 4 bases, with 7 bases between them. There are 14 residues in the CDR3. Germline CDR1 and CDR2: SGHAT and FQNNGV. The CDR3 DNA reads TGTGCCAGCAGCTTAGATCATAGGGGAAACACCATATATTTT. Protein product: CASSLDHRGNTIYF.

The genes are TRBV30 and TRBJ1-1, with 8 bases fitting TRBD1. V shed 3 bases and J 1 base; nucleotides not matched to a gene: 7. Per germline, CDR1 GTSNPN and CDR2 SVGIG (reference sequence). The CDR3 length is 15 residues. The CDR3 is CAWRIGDRGNTEAFF. CDR3 DNA sequence: TGTGCCTGGAGAATAGGAGACAGGGGGAACACTGAAGCTTTCTTT.

V is TRBV6-1 and J is TRBJ2-7; 9 bases fit TRBD1. J was trimmed by 2 bases and V by 8 bases; bases with no gene match: 10. Looked up from germline, CDR1 is MNHNS and CDR2 is SASEGT. The CDR3 runs 15 residues. The CDR3 sequence: CASGYKGQGPYEQYF. The CDR3 DNA is TGTGCCAGCGGCTATAAAGGACAGGGGCCCTACGAGCAGTACTTC.

This clone appeared a single time. This chain links TRBV12-5 with TRBJ1-2, with D unresolved. The CDR3 runs to 12 residues. CDR1 and CDR2 from the germline V gene are LGHNT and FRNRAP. Trimming cost V 3 bases and J 2 bases, with 4 bases left between them. In nucleotides, the CDR3 is TGTGCTAGTGGTTTCTCGAACTATGGCTACACCTTC. This codes for CASGFSNYGYTF.

This clone was seen a few times. The chain couples TRBV11-2 to TRBJ1-2; D unresolved. CDR1 and CDR2 from the germline V gene are SGHAT and FQNNGV. This CDR3 contains 12 residues. V dropped 0 bases and J dropped 8 bases, with 7 bases sitting between them. CDR3 protein: CASSLEGEGYTF. CDR3 DNA: TGTGCCAGCAGCTTAGAAGGAGAGGGCTACACCTTC.

This clone was detected a few times. The chain combines TRBV5-1 with TRBJ1-4; 7 nucleotides agree with TRBD1. Losses at the gene ends were 3 bases for V and 5 bases for J; bases not matched to a gene: 4. Germline CDR1 is SGHRS and CDR2 is YFSETQ. CDR3 length equals 14 residues. The CDR3 is CASSSRGNNEKLFF. The CDR3 nucleotides are TGCGCCAGCAGCTCCAGGGGGAACAATGAAAAACTGTTTTTT. The variable domain in full, with the rest retrieved from reference TRBV5-1 and TRBJ1-4, is KAGVTQTPRYLIKTRGQQVTLSCSPISGHRSVSWYQQTPGQGLQFLFEYFSETQRNKGNFPGRFSGRQFSNSRSEMNVSTLELGDSALYLCASSSRGNNEKLFFGSGTQLSVL.

The V call is TRBV5-8, the J call TRBJ2-7; TRBD1 aligns across 7 bases. The CDR3 extends over 16 amino acids. CDR1 is SGHTS, CDR2 YDEGEE, per germline. The junction had 12 bases not matched to a gene; V was cut back by 2 bases and J by 4 bases. The CDR3 protein is CASSFGQTYRGYEQYF. For the CDR3, the DNA is TGTGCCAGCAGCTTTGGGCAAACCTACAGGGGTTACGAGCAGTACTTC.

The CDR3 protein is CASSQDGGTGGNEKLFF. CDR3 DNA sequence: TGCGCCAGCAGCCAAGATGGGGGGACAGGTGGTAATGAAAAACTGTTTTTT. This rearrangement joins TRBV4-1 to TRBJ1-4; 8 bases map to TRBD1. The J segment lost 4 bases and the V segment lost 0 bases, leaving 7 bases of the junction unmatched. Germline V gene data show CDR1 as MGHRA and CDR2 as YSYEKL. The CDR3 length is 17 residues.

This clone occurred once. This chain joins TRBV9 and TRBJ2-6; the D gene is possibly TRBD2 (5 bases). The CDR3 has 17 amino acids. Trimming shortened V by 0 bases and J by 2 bases, and 12 bases separated the two germline ends. Per the germline V gene, CDR1 is SGDLS and CDR2 is YYNGEE. CDR3 sequence (DNA): TGTGCCAGCAGCGTAGCTACAGTCGGGGCTGGGGCCAACGTCCTGACTTTC. Its translation: CASSVATVGAGANVLTF.